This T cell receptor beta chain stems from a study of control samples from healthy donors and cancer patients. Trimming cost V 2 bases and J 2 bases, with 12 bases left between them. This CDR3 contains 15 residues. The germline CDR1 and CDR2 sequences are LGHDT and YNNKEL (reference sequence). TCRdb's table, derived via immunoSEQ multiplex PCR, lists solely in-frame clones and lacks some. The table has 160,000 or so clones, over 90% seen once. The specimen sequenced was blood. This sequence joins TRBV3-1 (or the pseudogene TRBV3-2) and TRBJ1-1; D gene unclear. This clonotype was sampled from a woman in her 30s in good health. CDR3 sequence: CASSQQAEGNTEAFF. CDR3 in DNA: TGTGCCAGCAGCCAACAGGCTGAAGGCAACACTGAAGCTTTCTTT.